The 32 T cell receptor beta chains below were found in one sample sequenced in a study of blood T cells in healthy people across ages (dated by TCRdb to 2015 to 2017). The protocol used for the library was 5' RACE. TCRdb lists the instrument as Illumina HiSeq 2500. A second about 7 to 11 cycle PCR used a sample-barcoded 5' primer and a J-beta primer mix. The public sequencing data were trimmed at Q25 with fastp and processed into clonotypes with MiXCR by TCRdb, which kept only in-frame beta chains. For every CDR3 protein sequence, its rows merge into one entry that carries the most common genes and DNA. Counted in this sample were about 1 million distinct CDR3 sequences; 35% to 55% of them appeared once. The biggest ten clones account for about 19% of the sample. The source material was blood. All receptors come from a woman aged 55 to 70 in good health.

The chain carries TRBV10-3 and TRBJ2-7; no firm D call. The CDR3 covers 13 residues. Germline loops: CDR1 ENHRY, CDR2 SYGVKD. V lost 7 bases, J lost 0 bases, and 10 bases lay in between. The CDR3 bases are TGTGCCATCACAGACCCCCACTCCTACGAGCAGTACTTC. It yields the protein CAITDPHSYEQYF.

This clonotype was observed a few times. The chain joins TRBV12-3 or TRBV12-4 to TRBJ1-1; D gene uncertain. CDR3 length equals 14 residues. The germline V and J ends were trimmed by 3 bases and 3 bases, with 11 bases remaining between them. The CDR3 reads CASSLGRRYTEAFF. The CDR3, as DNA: TGTGCCAGCAGTTTGGGCAGAAGATACACTGAAGCTTTCTTT.

CDR3: CASSVSSGSGDEQYF. The CDR3 coding sequence is TGTGCCAGCAGCGTATCTAGCGGGAGCGGTGATGAGCAGTACTTC. The rearrangement uses TRBV9 and TRBJ2-7, with 10 bases lining up with TRBD2. The germline V gene has CDR1 SGDLS and CDR2 YYNGEE. The CDR3 totals 15 residues. V lost 1 base, J lost 7 bases, and 8 bases stayed unmatched.

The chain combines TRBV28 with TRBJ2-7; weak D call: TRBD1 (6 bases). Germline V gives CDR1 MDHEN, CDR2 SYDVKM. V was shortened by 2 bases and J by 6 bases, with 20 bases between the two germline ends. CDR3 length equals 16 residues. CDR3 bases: TGTGCCAGCAGTTTAGAGGGGGTTAACCCTACAGGCGAGCAGTACTTC. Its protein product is CASSLEGVNPTGEQYF.

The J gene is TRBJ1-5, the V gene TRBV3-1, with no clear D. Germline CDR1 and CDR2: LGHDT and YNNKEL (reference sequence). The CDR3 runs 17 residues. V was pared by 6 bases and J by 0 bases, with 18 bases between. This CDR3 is CASSQSGLAISNQPQHF. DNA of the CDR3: TGTGCCAGCAGTCAGAGCGGGCTTGCCATTAGCAATCAGCCCCAGCATTTT.

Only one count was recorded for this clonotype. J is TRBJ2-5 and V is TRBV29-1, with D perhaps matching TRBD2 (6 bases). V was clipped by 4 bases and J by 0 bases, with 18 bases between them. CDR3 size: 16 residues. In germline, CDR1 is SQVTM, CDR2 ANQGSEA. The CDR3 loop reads CSVAGDRGSHQETQYF. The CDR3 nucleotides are TGCAGCGTTGCCGGGGACCGGGGGAGCCACCAAGAGACCCAGTACTTC.

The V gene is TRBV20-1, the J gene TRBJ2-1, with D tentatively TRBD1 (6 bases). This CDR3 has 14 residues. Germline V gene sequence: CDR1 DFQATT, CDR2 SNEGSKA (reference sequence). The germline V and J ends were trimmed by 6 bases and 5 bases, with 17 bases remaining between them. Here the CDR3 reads CSARHGTHHNEQFF. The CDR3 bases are TGCAGTGCCAGGCACGGGACACACCACAATGAGCAGTTCTTC.

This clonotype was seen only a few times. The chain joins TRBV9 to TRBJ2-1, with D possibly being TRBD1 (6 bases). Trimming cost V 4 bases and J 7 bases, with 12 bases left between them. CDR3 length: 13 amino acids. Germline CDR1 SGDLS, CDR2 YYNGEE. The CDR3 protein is CASSQTGDNEQFF. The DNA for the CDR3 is TGTGCCAGCAGCCAGACAGGCGATAATGAGCAGTTCTTC.

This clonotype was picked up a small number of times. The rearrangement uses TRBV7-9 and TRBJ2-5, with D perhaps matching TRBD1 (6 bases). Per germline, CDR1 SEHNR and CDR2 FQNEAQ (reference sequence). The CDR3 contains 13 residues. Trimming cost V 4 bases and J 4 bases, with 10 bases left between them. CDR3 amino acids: CASSSRTVETQYF. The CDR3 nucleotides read TGTGCCAGCAGCTCACGGACAGTAGAGACCCAGTACTTC.

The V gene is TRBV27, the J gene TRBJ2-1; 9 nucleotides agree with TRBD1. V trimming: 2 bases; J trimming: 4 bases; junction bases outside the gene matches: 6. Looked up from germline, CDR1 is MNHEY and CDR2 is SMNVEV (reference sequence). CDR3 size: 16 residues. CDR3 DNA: TGTGCCAGCAGTTTAGGGTGGGGACAGGGATACAATGAGCAGTTCTTC. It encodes CASSLGWGQGYNEQFF.

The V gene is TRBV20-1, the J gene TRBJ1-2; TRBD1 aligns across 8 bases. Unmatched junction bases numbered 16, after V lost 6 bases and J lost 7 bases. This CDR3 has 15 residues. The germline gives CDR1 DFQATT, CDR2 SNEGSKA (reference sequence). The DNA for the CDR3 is TGCAGTGCGCCGGGACAGGACTCAGTATTCGGTGGCTACACCTTC. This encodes CSAPGQDSVFGGYTF.

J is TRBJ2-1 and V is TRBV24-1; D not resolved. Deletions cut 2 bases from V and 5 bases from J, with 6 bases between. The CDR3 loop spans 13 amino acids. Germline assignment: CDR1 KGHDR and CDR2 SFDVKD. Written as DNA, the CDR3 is TGTGCCACCAGTGATTCACCCAACAATGAGCAGTTCTTC. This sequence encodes CATSDSPNNEQFF.

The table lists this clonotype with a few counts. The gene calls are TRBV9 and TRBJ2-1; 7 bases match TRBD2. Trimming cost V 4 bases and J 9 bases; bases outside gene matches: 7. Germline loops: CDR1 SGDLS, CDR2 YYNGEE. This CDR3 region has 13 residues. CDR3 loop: CASSPSWGGEQFF. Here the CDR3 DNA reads TGTGCCAGCAGCCCCTCCTGGGGGGGTGAGCAGTTCTTC.

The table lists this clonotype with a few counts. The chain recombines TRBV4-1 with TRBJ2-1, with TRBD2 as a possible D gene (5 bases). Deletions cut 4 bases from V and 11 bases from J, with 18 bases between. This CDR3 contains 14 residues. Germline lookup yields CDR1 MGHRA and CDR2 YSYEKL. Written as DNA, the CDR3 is TGCGCCAGCAGCCCGAGAGGTCTAGCCCAAAAGCAGTTCTTC. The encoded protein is CASSPRGLAQKQFF.

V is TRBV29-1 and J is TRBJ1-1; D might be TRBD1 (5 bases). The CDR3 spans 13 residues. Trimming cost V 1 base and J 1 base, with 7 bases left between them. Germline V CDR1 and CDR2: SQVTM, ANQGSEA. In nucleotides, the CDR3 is TGCAGCGTTGAAGGGGGGGAGAACACTGAAGCTTTCTTT. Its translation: CSVEGGENTEAFF. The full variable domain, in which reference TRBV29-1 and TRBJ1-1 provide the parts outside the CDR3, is SAVISQKPSRDICQRGTSLTIQCQVDSQVTMMFWYRQQPGQSLTLIATANQGSEATYESGFVIDKFPISRPNLTFSTLTVSNMSPEDSSIYLCSVEGGENTEAFFGQGTRLTVV.

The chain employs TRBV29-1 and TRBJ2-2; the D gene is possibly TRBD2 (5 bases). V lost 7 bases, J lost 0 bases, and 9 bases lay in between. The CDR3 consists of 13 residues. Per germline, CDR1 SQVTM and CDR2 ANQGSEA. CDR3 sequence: CSGAVANTGELFF. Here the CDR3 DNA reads TGCAGCGGAGCGGTAGCGAACACCGGGGAGCTGTTTTTT.

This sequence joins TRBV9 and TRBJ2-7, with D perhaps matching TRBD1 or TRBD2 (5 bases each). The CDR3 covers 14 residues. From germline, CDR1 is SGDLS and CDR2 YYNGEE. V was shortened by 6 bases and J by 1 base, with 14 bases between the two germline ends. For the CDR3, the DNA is TGTGCCAGCAAGAGGGACGACGCGTCCTACGAGCAGTACTTC. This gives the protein CASKRDDASYEQYF.

CDR3 in DNA: TGTGCCAGCAGTTACTCGGGTGACCCAGGAGGGAAGCAGTACTTC. Amino acid sequence: CASSYSGDPGGKQYF. V usage is TRBV6-6 and J usage is TRBJ2-4; tentative D call: TRBD2 (6 bases). Trimming pared 0 bases from V and 13 bases from J, leaving 19 bases between. The CDR3 covers 15 residues. The germline V gene encodes CDR1 MNHNY and CDR2 SVGAGI (reference sequence).

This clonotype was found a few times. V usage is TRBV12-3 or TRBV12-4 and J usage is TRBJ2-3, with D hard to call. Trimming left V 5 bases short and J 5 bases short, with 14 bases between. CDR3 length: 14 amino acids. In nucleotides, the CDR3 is TGTGCCAGCAGTCCCCTAGGGTTCGGAGATACGCAGTATTTT. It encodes CASSPLGFGDTQYF.

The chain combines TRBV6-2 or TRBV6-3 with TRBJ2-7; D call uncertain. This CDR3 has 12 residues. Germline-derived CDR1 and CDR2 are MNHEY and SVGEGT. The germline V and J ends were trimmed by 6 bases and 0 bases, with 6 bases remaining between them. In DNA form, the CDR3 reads TGTGCCAGCAGCATAAACTCCTACGAGCAGTACTTC. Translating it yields CASSINSYEQYF.

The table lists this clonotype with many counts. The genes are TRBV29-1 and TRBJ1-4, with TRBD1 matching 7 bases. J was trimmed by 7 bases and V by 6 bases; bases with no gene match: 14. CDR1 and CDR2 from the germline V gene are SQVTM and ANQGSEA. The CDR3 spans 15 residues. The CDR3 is CSVMFVGGGGEKLFF. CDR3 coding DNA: TGCAGCGTGATGTTTGTAGGGGGCGGAGGTGAAAAACTGTTTTTT.

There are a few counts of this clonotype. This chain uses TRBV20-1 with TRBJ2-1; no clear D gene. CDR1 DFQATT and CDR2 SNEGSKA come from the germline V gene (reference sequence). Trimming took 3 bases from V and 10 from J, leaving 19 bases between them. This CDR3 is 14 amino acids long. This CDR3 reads CSASPLLTWQEQFF. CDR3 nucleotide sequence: TGCAGTGCTAGCCCTCTCCTCACTTGGCAGGAGCAGTTCTTC.

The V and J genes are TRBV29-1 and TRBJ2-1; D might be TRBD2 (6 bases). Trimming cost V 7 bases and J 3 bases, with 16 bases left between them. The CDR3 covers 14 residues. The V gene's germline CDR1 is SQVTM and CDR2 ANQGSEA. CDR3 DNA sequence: TGCAGCGCCGAGAGGCGAGCGGGCTACAATGAGCAGTTCTTC. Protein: CSAERRAGYNEQFF.

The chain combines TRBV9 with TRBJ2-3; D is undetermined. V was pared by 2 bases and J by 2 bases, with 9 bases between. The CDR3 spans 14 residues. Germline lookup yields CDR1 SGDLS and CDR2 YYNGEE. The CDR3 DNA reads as TGTGCCAGCAGCGTCCGAGATAACACAGATACGCAGTATTTT. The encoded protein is CASSVRDNTDTQYF. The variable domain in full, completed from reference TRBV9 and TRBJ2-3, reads DSGVTQTPKHLITATGQRVTLRCSPRSGDLSVYWYQQSLDQGLQFLIQYYNGEERAKGNILERFSAQQFPDLHSELNLSSLELGDSALYFCASSVRDNTDTQYFGPGTRLTVL.

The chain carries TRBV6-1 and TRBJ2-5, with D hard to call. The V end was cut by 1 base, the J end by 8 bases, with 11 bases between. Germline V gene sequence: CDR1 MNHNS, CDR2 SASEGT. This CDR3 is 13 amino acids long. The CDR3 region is CASSEVVPATQYF. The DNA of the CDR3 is TGTGCCAGCAGTGAAGTTGTCCCAGCCACCCAGTACTTC.

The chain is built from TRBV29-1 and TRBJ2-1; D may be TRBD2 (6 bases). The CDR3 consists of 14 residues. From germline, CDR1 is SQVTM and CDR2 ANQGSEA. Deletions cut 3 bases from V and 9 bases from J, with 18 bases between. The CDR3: CSVEGREQSSEQFF. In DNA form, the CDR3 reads TGCAGCGTTGAGGGGCGGGAACAATCAAGTGAGCAGTTCTTC.

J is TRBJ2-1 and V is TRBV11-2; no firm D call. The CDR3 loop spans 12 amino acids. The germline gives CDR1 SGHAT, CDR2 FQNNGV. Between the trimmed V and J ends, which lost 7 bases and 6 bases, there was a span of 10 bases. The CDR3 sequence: CASTGQSNEQFF. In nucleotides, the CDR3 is TGTGCCAGCACTGGGCAGAGCAATGAGCAGTTCTTC. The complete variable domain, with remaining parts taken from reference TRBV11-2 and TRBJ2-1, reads EAGVAQSPRYKIIEKRQSVAFWCNPISGHATLYWYQQILGQGPKLLIQFQNNGVVDDSQLPKDRFSAERLKGVDSTLKIQPAKLEDSAVYLCASTGQSNEQFFGPGTRLTVL.

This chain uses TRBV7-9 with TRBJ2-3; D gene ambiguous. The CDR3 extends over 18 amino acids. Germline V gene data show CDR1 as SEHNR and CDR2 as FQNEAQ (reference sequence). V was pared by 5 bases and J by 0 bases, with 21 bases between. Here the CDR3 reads CASSPPVRGQSSTDTQYF. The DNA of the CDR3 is TGTGCCAGCAGCCCCCCCGTGCGAGGCCAATCTAGCACAGATACGCAGTATTTT.

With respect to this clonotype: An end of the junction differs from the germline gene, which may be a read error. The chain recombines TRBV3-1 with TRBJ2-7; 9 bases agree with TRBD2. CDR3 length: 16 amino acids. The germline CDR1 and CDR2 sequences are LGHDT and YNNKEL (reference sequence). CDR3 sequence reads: CANSQEGSGSSYEQYF. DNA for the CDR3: TGTGCCAACAGCCAAGAAGGTAGCGGGAGCTCCTACGAGCAGTACTTC.

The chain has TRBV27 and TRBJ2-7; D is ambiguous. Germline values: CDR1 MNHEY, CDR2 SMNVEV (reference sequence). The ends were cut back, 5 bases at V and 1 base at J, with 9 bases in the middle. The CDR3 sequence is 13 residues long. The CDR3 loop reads CASSMAGSYEQYF. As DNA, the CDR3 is TGTGCCAGCAGTATGGCAGGATCCTACGAGCAGTACTTC.

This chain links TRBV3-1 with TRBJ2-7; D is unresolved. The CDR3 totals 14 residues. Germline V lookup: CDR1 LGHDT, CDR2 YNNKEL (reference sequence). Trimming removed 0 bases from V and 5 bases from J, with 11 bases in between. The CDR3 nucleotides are TGTGCCAGCAGCCAAGATCAGTCACTTGACGAGCAGTACTTC. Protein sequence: CASSQDQSLDEQYF.

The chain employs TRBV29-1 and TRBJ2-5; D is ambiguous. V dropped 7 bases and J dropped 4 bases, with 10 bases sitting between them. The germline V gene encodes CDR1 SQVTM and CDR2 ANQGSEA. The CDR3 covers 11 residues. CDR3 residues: CSGNALETQYF. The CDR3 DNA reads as TGCAGCGGGAACGCGTTAGAGACCCAGTACTTC.